Below are 5 T cell receptor beta chains sequenced from a single sample in a study of blood T cell repertoires in COVID-19. The method was immunoSEQ multiplex PCR; TCRdb's version includes in-frame clones alone and lacks a portion of them. The profile shows roughly 250,000 clones, 88% of them singletons. Sequencing was performed on PBMCs or T cells enriched from blood (not recorded which). These receptors came from a woman between 35 and 50 years old with acute COVID-19.

The rearrangement joins TRBV7-6 to TRBJ1-1; D possibly corresponds to TRBD1 (6 bases). This CDR3 contains 16 residues. Germline V gene data show CDR1 as SGHVS and CDR2 as FNYEAQ. The V end was cut by 5 bases, the J end by 1 base, with 17 bases between. CDR3 protein: CASSPRQGIGNTEAFF. The CDR3 DNA follows: TGTGCCAGCAGCCCCCGGCAGGGGATAGGGAACACTGAAGCTTTCTTT.

This chain joins TRBV15 and TRBJ1-1; TRBD1 matches at 8 bases. This CDR3 has 15 residues. Trimming cost V 2 bases and J 5 bases; bases outside gene matches: 7. Germline V gives CDR1 LNHNV, CDR2 YYDKDF (reference sequence). Here the CDR3 DNA reads TGTGCCACCAGCAGAAGGACAGGGTGGAGGACTGAAGCTTTCTTT. Protein product: CATSRRTGWRTEAFF.

The J gene is TRBJ2-7, the V gene TRBV10-3, with D perhaps TRBD2 (7 bases). This CDR3 region has 12 residues. Germline CDR1 reads ENHRY; CDR2 reads SYGVKD. The V end was cut by 10 bases, the J end by 5 bases, with 15 bases between. The CDR3 region is CATRKGGDEQYV. The DNA for the CDR3 is TGTGCCACCCGCAAGGGGGGGGACGAGCAGTACGTC.

The chain couples TRBV11-3 to TRBJ2-1; the match to TRBD1 covers 7 bases. Losses at the gene ends were 0 bases for V and 13 bases for J; bases not matched to a gene: 12. Looked up from germline, CDR1 is SGHNT and CDR2 is YENEEA. The CDR3 contains 15 residues. CDR3 protein: CASSLDRLWQGDQFF. CDR3 nucleotide sequence: TGTGCCAGCAGCTTAGATCGGTTATGGCAGGGGGATCAGTTCTTC.

V and J are TRBV11-3 and TRBJ2-7; possibly TRBD2 for D (6 bases). CDR3 length: 14 amino acids. V lost 5 bases to trimming and J lost 7 bases, with 18 bases between them. Germline CDR1 reads SGHNT; CDR2 reads YENEEA. The CDR3 sequence: CASSRHGGPGEQYF. CDR3 nucleotide sequence: TGTGCCAGCAGCCGCCATGGAGGGCCGGGGGAGCAGTACTTC.